This T cell receptor (beta chain) was observed in a study of cytomegalovirus exposure and HLA in healthy donors (dated by TCRdb to the late 2010s). Looking at the study overall: An earlier analysis of 587 of the donors reported under 300 Gb of sequence data and 90 million to 120 million unique TCR beta sequences obtained from about 180 million T cells. On average, roughly 240,000 unique TCR beta nucleotide sequences were sequenced per donor among 398 genotyped donors of the cohort, with roughly a sixth of those sequences being non-productive. Of the 300 to 500 genotyped donors, 81% were placed in the genetic ancestry cluster associated with self-reported Caucasian donors. The study aimed to test whether signatures of past pathogen exposure could be identified by cataloging public T cell receptors. Roughly five DR-DQ haplotypes were treated as single units for association and clustering because of strong linkage in the cohort. Donor age, sex, ethnicity and CMV serostatus were compiled alongside the repertoire data. To decide whether each TCR beta V gene segment behaved as functional or pseudogenic, an earlier analysis of some 600 of the donors relied on high-throughput TCR beta sequencing. Both class I and class II loci were covered by HLA typing, at four-digit resolution. A later analysis re-analyzed previously published TCR beta repertoires from 666 donors and added high-resolution HLA genotyping to study TCR occurrence patterns. Every discovery cohort repertoire had been produced on one sequencing platform. The later analysis used no new phenotypic data to find candidate immune exposures, relying instead on TCR beta sequences and their occurrence across donors. A separate validation cohort of approximately 120 different subjects was used in addition to the roughly 670-subject first cohort. Genome-wide SNP genotypes for about 60% of the roughly 700 donors were used in a later genetic analysis, which treated that subset as a discovery cohort. To predict cytomegalovirus infection status, the study brought together high-throughput TCR immunosequencing, statistical association of individual TCRs with disease status, and machine learning. An early release covering 500 to 750 HLA-typed donors comprised approximately 300 gigabases of sequencing data and roughly 85 million unique TCR sequences. The study used immunosequencing to profile the T cell repertoires of hundreds of subjects and linked those repertoires to cytomegalovirus serostatus. Typing coverage varied by locus: about 629-640 donors for A, B, C, DRB1 and DQB1; about 520 for DQA1; more than 600 for DPA1; some 470 for DPB1.

Concerning this clone itself: The antigen it binds to is not known. Base-call qualities are not available, and no considerably larger clone is one nucleotide away.

The cysteine opens and the phenylalanine closes a CDR3 of 14 amino acids. Left in the record is the CDR3 DNA by itself, 42 bases read in frame from the first base. V was cut back by 5 bases and J by 3 bases, leaving a gap of 13 bases between them. As encoded in the germline V gene, CDR1 is MNHEY while CDR2 is SVGAGI. In total, more than 500 healthy bone marrow donors made up the cohort. At the time of sampling, all cohort members were nominally healthy, though unrecorded immune exposures were likely present. The donor was CMV seronegative and was included in the group of 352 seronegative cohort members. A peripheral blood sample was provided by each donor, and peripheral blood mononuclear cells were used for TCR beta sequencing. Genomic DNA was extracted from the blood cell samples with the Qiagen DNeasy Blood Extraction Kit. Findings and caveats that apply to the study as a whole: In a later genetic analysis, a missense DCLRE1C variant was associated with V-gene and J-gene trimming of TCR beta chains, and the association was replicated in an independent cohort. A cluster of highly shared sequence variants was judged likely to represent a technical artifact of the sequencing pipeline. A total of 164 TCR beta chains were listed by the study as associated with cytomegalovirus. A later analysis reported that several top co-occurrence clusters appeared linked to parvovirus B19, influenza, CMV and Epstein-Barr virus. CMV serostatus was the only immune exposure information available for the cohort. HLA typing was unavailable for some donors at each locus, so association tests used only the typed subset. When HLA alleles, especially DR and DQ, strongly co-occurred, TCR associations were difficult to assign to individual alleles. It was suggested by the authors that the approach could potentially be generalized to other disease states and immunological phenotypes. Correlated functional status among segregating V segments might reflect linkage disequilibrium, but an unknown experimental factor could not be ruled out. In an earlier analysis of 587 of the donors, most TCR beta V segments appeared in productive rearrangements about 87% or about 30% of the time, broadly matching IMGT annotations. Across donors, most TCR sequences were observed very rarely, whereas some public TCRs were present in many individuals. A later analysis associated 15,000 or so TCR beta sequences with specific HLA alleles at a false discovery rate of 0.05. The presence/absence analyses assumed that sequencing depth was roughly uniform across donors, and that assumption may not be true. A few of the identified cytomegalovirus-associated TCR beta chains were confirmed in vitro to be specific for cytomegalovirus antigens. In both the original and validation cohorts, the classifier was reported to diagnose cytomegalovirus status with high specificity and sensitivity. The 87-base-pair reads could not distinguish some IMGT-functional V segments, including TRBV6-2 and TRBV6-3, so those segments were excluded. Because counts were too low, approximately 18 rarely observed V segments, including chromosome 9 orphons, were excluded from the earlier analysis of 587 of the donors. In a later analysis, HLA-associated TCR beta chains showed more clonal expansion and lower generation probabilities than non-associated chains that were equally common. In a later analysis, TCR association rates were found to vary across HLA loci, with the most associated TCRs seen for DRB1 alleles and the fewest for HLA-C alleles. According to a later analysis, most CMV-associated TCR beta chains appeared to be HLA-restricted, and the HLA associations seemed to be driven largely by CMV exposure. In a later genetic analysis, fewer N-insertions in productive TCRs were reported among donors in an Asian-associated ancestry cluster than the roughly 670-donor mean. This cohort had only TCR beta chains sequenced, and the lack of alpha or paired-chain data limited which features could be detected. A further reported finding was that TCR beta sequences accurately predicted the HLA-A and HLA-B alleles for most subjects in the first cohort.

The library was made by the immunoSEQ multiplex PCR assay. For the multiplex PCR, a mixture combining 60 forward primers for TCR Vbeta segments and 13 reverse primers for TCR Jbeta segments was used. Amplification of the CDR3 region of rearranged TCR beta genes was performed with a multiplex PCR assay on genomic DNA. Amplified TCR beta libraries were sequenced as 87-base-pair reads on the Illumina HiSeq System. The authors' pipeline ran thus. A later analysis tallied around 82 million unique TCR beta chains across the 666 repertoires, and around 9.9 million of those chains were shared by two or more donors. To remove PCR and sequencing errors, raw reads were error-corrected and collapsed into unique sequences using a nearest-neighbor algorithm that merged closely related sequences. V, D and J gene segments were assigned by aligning CDR3 sequences to IMGT reference sequences. For a sequence to be retained, at least a six-nucleotide match to both a V gene segment and a J gene segment was required. A rearrangement was called productive if the CDR3 had no stop codons and remained in frame with V and J, and every other rearrangement was called non-productive. Following IMGT convention, CDR3 was defined as the stretch from the second conserved V-encoded cysteine to the conserved J-encoded phenylalanine. The earlier analysis of roughly 590 of the donors excluded any sequence lacking an unambiguous match to a single V gene segment. An earlier analysis of 450 to 650 of the donors called V segments functional above 56.7% productive rearrangements and segregating when the between-donor standard deviation exceeded 5%. A statistical classification framework was built for diagnosing cytomegalovirus status from the catalog of TCR beta chain sequences. V and J gene assignment, in a later analysis, came from comparing TCR nucleotide sequences with IMGT/GENE-DB human TR gene sequences. Using the TCRdist pipeline, a later analysis assigned CDR3 sequences along with most-parsimonious VDJ recombination scenarios. In a later analysis, each TCR beta chain was defined by its CDR3 amino acid sequence together with its V-gene family, and reads without a unique V-gene family were excluded. As a way to deal with suspected cross-contamination and a sequencing artifact, a later analysis dropped 450 to 700 nucleotide sequences that were highly shared and had low generation probability. A later analysis calculated a clonal expansion index for each public chain from normalized within-repertoire ranks of inferred template counts. In a later analysis, generation probabilities were computed using a VDJ recombination model fitted to out-of-frame rearrangements, and the results were checked against IGoR. In a later analysis, TCR-TCR, TCR-HLA and TCR-CMV co-occurrence was scored with hypergeometric tests, and a repertoire-size bias correction was applied to TCR pairs. To estimate false discovery rates, a later analysis permuted the HLA or CMV assignments 20 times. A later analysis grouped co-occurring TCRs with DBSCAN, adding TCRdist sequence similarity when clustering within HLA-allele-positive subsets. Co-occurrence clustering excluded repertoires with fewer than 30,000 or more than 120,000 public chains, plus five with anomalous nucleotide sharing. Not all clones reach the TCRdb copy of this immuneACCESS table, which keeps in-frame sequences only. Checked studies attribute under half of the gap to unresolved V genes and leave the rest unexplained. That table gives V, J and clone size, and the DNA gave D and trimming. The sample yields roughly 220,000 clones; approximately 70% were counted once. Clones ranked in the top ten supply roughly 2% of the sample.

The V gene is TRBV6-5 and the J gene is TRBJ1-2; a weak D assignment points to TRBD1 (5 bases agree). Sequenced: PBMCs. The TCR comes from a woman in her 30s in good health and CMV-seronegative. The bases read TGTGCCAGCAGTCTCCGGGGGGGGGACTATGGCTACACCTTC. It codes for CASSLRGGDYGYTF.